What follows are 22 T cell receptor beta chains derived from one specimen sequenced in a study of OX40 agonist ivuxolimab in advanced cancers. Some clones are missing from TCRdb's copy, which holds only in-frame ones; the method was immunoSEQ multiplex PCR. The sample contains approximately 70,000 clones, around 94% of which appear only once. This specimen was CD4+ or CD8+ T cells sorted from blood, taken in a trial of the OX40 agonist ivuxolimab. These receptors all come from an adult with an advanced solid tumor such as melanoma, head and neck, liver or kidney cancer.

The chain joins TRBV28 to TRBJ2-7; D perhaps matches TRBD2 (6 bases). The CDR3 is 14 amino acids. The ends were cut back, 2 bases at V and 0 bases at J, with 8 bases in the middle. Germline V lookup: CDR1 MDHEN, CDR2 SYDVKM. The CDR3 bases are TGTGCCAGCAGTTTAGCGGGACCCTCCTACGAGCAGTACTTC. Translating it yields CASSLAGPSYEQYF.

The chain has TRBV28 and TRBJ2-3; D unclear. The length of the CDR3 is 12 residues. CDR1 is MDHEN, CDR2 SYDVKM, per germline. The V and J ends lost 6 bases and 2 bases respectively, with 6 bases between them. The CDR3 loop reads CASSLYTDTQYF. In nucleotides, the CDR3 is TGTGCCAGCAGCCTATACACAGATACGCAGTATTTT.

V is TRBV7-3 and J is TRBJ2-7; 10 bases are shared with TRBD1. V lost 6 bases to trimming and J lost 5 bases; unmatched junction nucleotides: 4. Germline V gives CDR1 SGHTA, CDR2 FQGTGA. This CDR3 is built from 13 residues. DNA for the CDR3: TGTGCCAGCAGTCAAGACAGGGGGCACGAGCAGTACTTC. This codes for CASSQDRGHEQYF. Full variable domain (rest looked up from reference TRBV7-3 and TRBJ2-7): GAGVSQTPSNKVTEKGKYVELRCDPISGHTALYWYRQSLGQGPEFLIYFQGTGAADDSGLPNDRFFAVRPEGSVSTLKIQRTERGDSAVYLCASSQDRGHEQYFGPGTRLTVT.

J is TRBJ1-4 and V is TRBV27; 11 bases are a match to TRBD1. Germline CDR1 and CDR2: MNHEY and SMNVEV (reference sequence). This CDR3 region has 16 residues. Trimming took 3 bases from V and 8 from J; bases not matched to a gene: 8. The CDR3 protein is CASSFWGDRGGEKLFF. DNA of the CDR3: TGTGCCAGCAGTTTCTGGGGGGACAGGGGGGGCGAAAAACTGTTTTTT.

The gene calls are TRBV5-1 and TRBJ1-6; a possible D gene is TRBD1 (6 bases). Germline V gene lookup returns CDR1 SGHRS and CDR2 YFSETQ. The CDR3 is 13 residues long. Trimming pared 6 bases from V and 6 bases from J, leaving 10 bases between. The CDR3 sequence: CASTGAPNSPLHF. The CDR3 region has the DNA TGCGCCAGCACAGGGGCCCCTAATTCACCCCTCCACTTT.

The rearrangement links TRBV6-6 to TRBJ2-4, with TRBD1 as a possible D gene (6 bases). CDR1 is MNHNY and CDR2 is SVGAGI in the germline V gene (reference sequence). The V and J ends lost 0 bases and 6 bases respectively, with 9 bases between them. The CDR3 is 14 amino acids. The DNA for the CDR3 is TGTGCCAGCAGTTACTCGGGGGCTGGAAACATTCAGTACTTC. This codes for CASSYSGAGNIQYF.

This clone was seen once. The chain employs TRBV10-3 and TRBJ2-7; D is unresolved. The CDR3 totals 13 residues. V was trimmed by 3 bases and J by 2 bases, leaving 8 bases between them. Germline CDR1 ENHRY, CDR2 SYGVKD. CDR3: CAISDSAAYEQYF. The CDR3 DNA reads as TGTGCCATCAGTGACAGTGCAGCCTACGAGCAGTACTTC.

This chain links TRBV25-1 with TRBJ2-1, with 10 bases matching TRBD1. V gave up 8 bases and J gave up 8 bases; unmatched junction bases: 12. This CDR3 is built from 15 residues. Germline lookup yields CDR1 MGHDK and CDR2 SYGVNS. For the CDR3, the DNA is TGTGCCAGCGCCCCTGGGGGACAGGGGAGATATGAGCAGTTCTTC. Amino acid sequence: CASAPGGQGRYEQFF.

Turning to this clone: This same CDR3 is encoded by further DNA sequences in the sample. This chain links TRBV20-1 with TRBJ1-2; D is unresolved. With 3 bases removed from V and 1 base from J, the gap between germline ends came to 3 bases. The CDR3 is 11 amino acids. Germline CDR1 is DFQATT and CDR2 is SNEGSKA (reference sequence). The CDR3 sequence is CSARVNYGYTF. In nucleotides, the CDR3 is TGCAGTGCTAGGGTTAACTATGGCTACACCTTC.

V and J are TRBV7-6 and TRBJ2-1; 11 bases fit TRBD2. V was pared by 1 base and J by 4 bases, with 0 bases of the junction left unmatched. Germline CDR1 is SGHVS and CDR2 is FNYEAQ. The CDR3 is 15 amino acids. The CDR3 is CASSLVAGGYNEQFF. CDR3 coding DNA: TGTGCCAGCAGCTTAGTAGCGGGGGGGTACAATGAGCAGTTCTTC. The full variable domain, in which reference TRBV7-6 and TRBJ2-1 provide the parts outside the CDR3, is GAGVSQSPRYKVTKRGQDVALRCDPISGHVSLYWYRQALGQGPEFLTYFNYEAQQDKSGLPNDRFSAERPEGSISTLTIQRTEQRDSAMYRCASSLVAGGYNEQFFGPGTRLTVL.

This chain links TRBV7-3 with TRBJ2-7; D is uncertain. This CDR3 is built from 13 residues. Trimming left V 6 bases short and J 6 bases short, with 15 bases between. From germline, CDR1 is SGHTA and CDR2 FQGTGA. The CDR3 DNA reads TGTGCCAGCAGTCGAGAGGCTATGGGCGAGCAGTACTTC. This sequence encodes CASSREAMGEQYF.

This clone was observed once. The chain carries TRBV5-1 and TRBJ2-1; TRBD2 matches at 12 bases. Germline V lookup: CDR1 SGHRS, CDR2 YFSETQ. CDR3 length: 15 amino acids. V gave up 4 bases and J gave up 3 bases; unmatched junction bases: 2. DNA of the CDR3: TGCGCCAGCAGCCGACTAGCGGGAGACTACAATGAGCAGTTCTTC. It yields the protein CASSRLAGDYNEQFF. Full variable domain (outside the CDR3, taken from reference TRBV5-1 and TRBJ2-1): KAGVTQTPRYLIKTRGQQVTLSCSPISGHRSVSWYQQTPGQGLQFLFEYFSETQRNKGNFPGRFSGRQFSNSRSEMNVSTLELGDSALYLCASSRLAGDYNEQFFGPGTRLTVL.

The gene calls are TRBV29-1 and TRBJ2-2; weak D call: TRBD1 (6 bases). Trimming stripped 4 bases from V and 1 base from J, with 10 bases between. Germline V gene data show CDR1 as SQVTM and CDR2 as ANQGSEA. The CDR3 has 14 residues. CDR3 amino acids: CSVGRGGNTGELFF. CDR3 DNA sequence: TGCAGCGTTGGTAGAGGGGGGAACACCGGGGAGCTGTTTTTT.

This chain connects TRBV18 to TRBJ2-1; D is unclear. This CDR3 is built from 13 residues. Germline CDR1 reads KGHSH; CDR2 reads LQKENI. Trimming removed 3 bases at V and 2 bases at J, with 5 bases between. The CDR3: CASSPQAYNEQFF. CDR3 bases: TGTGCCAGCTCACCGCAAGCCTACAATGAGCAGTTCTTC.

This clone was observed once. The chain uses TRBV5-1 and TRBJ2-7; D is perhaps TRBD1 or TRBD2 (5 bases each). The CDR3 consists of 14 residues. Germline V gene lookup returns CDR1 SGHRS and CDR2 YFSETQ. V lost 5 bases, J lost 0 bases, and 12 bases lay in between. In DNA, the CDR3 is TGCGCCAGCAGATCCGGGACGTACTCCTACGAGCAGTACTTC. Protein sequence: CASRSGTYSYEQYF.

The CDR3 spells CSVQGQSNTEAFF. The CDR3 nucleotides read TGCAGCGTCCAGGGACAGTCGAACACTGAAGCTTTCTTT. V usage is TRBV29-1 and J usage is TRBJ1-1, with 7 bases aligning to TRBD1. J was trimmed by 1 base and V by 6 bases; bases with no gene match: 5. This CDR3 has 13 residues. Germline V lookup: CDR1 SQVTM, CDR2 ANQGSEA.

The CDR3 loop reads CASTNPSGRAGEQYF. Here the CDR3 DNA reads TGTGCCAGCACGAATCCTAGCGGGAGGGCGGGGGAGCAGTACTTC. This chain uses TRBV6-5 with TRBJ2-7, with 12 positions matching TRBD2. The CDR3 spans 15 residues. In germline, CDR1 is MNHEY, CDR2 SVGAGI. Unmatched junction bases numbered 11, after V lost 7 bases and J lost 7 bases.

The CDR3 DNA is TGTGCCAGCAGCTTAATCCCGGGCTTTCACGAGCAGTACTTC. It specifies CASSLIPGFHEQYF. The chain has TRBV7-3 and TRBJ2-7; D is undetermined. Germline V CDR1 and CDR2: SGHTA, FQGTGA. Trimming stripped 1 base from V and 5 bases from J, with 12 bases between. This CDR3 spans 14 amino acids.

The V and J genes are TRBV7-2 and TRBJ2-5; 15 bases agree with TRBD2. V dropped 5 bases and J dropped 4; count of bases not matched to a gene: 8. The CDR3 is 17 residues long. Germline-derived CDR1 and CDR2 are SGHTA and FQGNSA. The CDR3 spells CASSLGTSGRHGETQYF. The CDR3 DNA reads TGTGCCAGCAGCCTAGGGACTAGCGGGAGGCACGGAGAGACCCAGTACTTC.

This clone was observed once. The chain carries TRBV2 and TRBJ2-1; D call uncertain. The V end was cut by 6 bases, the J end by 6 bases, with 12 bases between. The CDR3 sequence is 13 residues long. Germline values: CDR1 SNHLY, CDR2 FYNNEI. Here the CDR3 reads CASRRSLGNEQFF. In DNA, the CDR3 is TGTGCCAGCAGGAGGTCCCTGGGCAATGAGCAGTTCTTC.

The gene calls are TRBV7-2 and TRBJ2-1, with D unclear. Germline values: CDR1 SGHTA, CDR2 FQGNSA. The V end lost 5 bases, the J end lost 0 bases, and 11 bases lay between the germline ends. The CDR3 sequence is 15 residues long. As DNA, the CDR3 is TGTGCCAGCAGCCCCCCGCCCAGCTCCTACAATGAGCAGTTCTTC. Its translation: CASSPPPSSYNEQFF.

This CDR3 reads CASRPLEGSYNEQFF. The CDR3 nucleotides read TGTGCCAGCAGGCCCCTAGAGGGGAGTTACAATGAGCAGTTCTTC. The chain couples TRBV7-2 to TRBJ2-1; D could derive from TRBD1 or TRBD2 (5 bases each). Between the trimmed V and J ends, which lost 6 bases and 4 bases, there was a span of 16 bases. This CDR3 comprises 15 residues. Germline CDR1 reads SGHTA; CDR2 reads FQGNSA.